A single sample gave rise to the 2 T cell receptor beta chains below, sequenced in a study of identifying expanded T cells in peripheral blood. Sequenced by immunoSEQ multiplex PCR; TCRdb stores in-frame clones only, minus some. The sample contains around 120,000 clones, around nine tenths of which appear only once. Sequences were obtained from blood. The receptors originated from a person aged 18 to 70 in good health.

The chain joins TRBV6-5 to TRBJ2-1, with a weak D call TRBD2 (5 bases). The CDR3 is 15 residues long. The V gene's germline CDR1 is MNHEY and CDR2 SVGAGI. V dropped 5 bases and J dropped 1 base, with 12 bases sitting between them. The CDR3: CASSTRVSSYNEQFF. The CDR3 DNA sequence: TGTGCCAGCAGTACGAGGGTGAGTTCCTACAATGAGCAGTTCTTC.

The genes are TRBV7-2 and TRBJ1-2, with 7 bases matching TRBD1. Trimming took 8 bases from V and 6 from J; bases not matched to a gene: 15. Germline V lookup: CDR1 SGHTA, CDR2 FQGNSA. The length of the CDR3 is 15 residues. CDR3 coding DNA: TGTGCCAGCCTTAGAGCAACGGGACAGAAGAATGGCTACACCTTC. It translates to CASLRATGQKNGYTF.